The text below deals with one T cell receptor beta chain. If patients had autoimmune disease history or systemic immunosuppression, they were excluded. TCRdb keeps only in-frame clones here, not all; method: immunoSEQ multiplex PCR. Here the sample spans tens of thousands of clones, about 80% being singletons. This sample is part of a study of OX40 agonist ivuxolimab in advanced cancers. Study overall: Patients received intravenous ivuxolimab every 2 weeks at 0.01 to 10 mg/kg.

This TCR came from an adult with an advanced solid tumor such as melanoma, head and neck, liver or kidney cancer. The sample here was CD4+ or CD8+ T cells sorted from blood, taken in a trial of the OX40 agonist ivuxolimab.

The CDR3 region is CASSLSSNPQYEQYF. CDR3 bases: TGTGCCAGCAGCTTAAGTTCGAACCCCCAATACGAGCAGTACTTC. The chain employs TRBV7-2 and TRBJ2-7; D is unresolved. The germline V gene encodes CDR1 SGHTA and CDR2 FQGNSA. This CDR3 has 15 amino acids. The V end was cut by 2 bases, the J end by 4 bases, with 15 bases between.